The 27 T cell receptor beta chains below come from one sample, sequenced in a study of blood T cell repertoires in COVID-19 (TCRdb year 2020). Library prep was done by the immunoSEQ multiplex PCR assay. The table was pulled from immuneACCESS by TCRdb, which kept in-frame rearrangements only. Such tables lose some clones; where checked, under half of the loss comes from unresolved V genes, and the rest has no known cause. Counted in this sample were approximately 240,000 clones; about 80% of them appeared once. Jointly, the top ten make up around 2% of the sample. Sequencing was done on a sample of peripheral blood. The receptors derive from a woman aged 60-70 years with acute or convalescent COVID-19.

V is TRBV2 and J is TRBJ2-2, with D possibly being TRBD1 (6 bases). With 4 bases removed from V and 5 bases from J, the gap between germline ends came to 11 bases. The CDR3 has 14 residues. CDR1 and CDR2 (germline): SNHLY, FYNNEI. CDR3 nucleotide sequence: TGTGCCAGCAGTGGGACAGTTTCTACCGGGGAGCTGTTTTTT. Residues: CASSGTVSTGELFF.

The J gene is TRBJ2-5, the V gene TRBV6-5; the D gene is possibly TRBD2 (5 bases). V lost 6 bases and J lost 5, with 16 bases in between. The CDR3 spans 14 residues. Germline V CDR1 and CDR2: MNHEY, SVGAGI. The CDR3 bases are TGTGCCAGCAGCGTCGGAGGAAATGGTGAGACCCAGTACTTC. The encoded protein is CASSVGGNGETQYF.

V and J are TRBV28 and TRBJ1-5, with 10 bases fitting TRBD1. J lost 4 bases, V lost 4 bases, and 10 bases had no gene match. Germline CDR1 and CDR2: MDHEN and SYDVKM. The CDR3 covers 17 residues. CDR3 bases: TGTGCCAGCAGTTCCTGGACAGGGGGTGTTGTAAATCAGCCCCAGCATTTT. Translated: CASSSWTGGVVNQPQHF.

The chain combines TRBV5-6 with TRBJ1-3; D is undetermined. V gave up 2 bases and J gave up 1 base, with 16 bases separating them. This CDR3 has 17 residues. Germline CDR1 SGHDT, CDR2 YYEEEE. This CDR3 is CASSLIVTKESGNTIYF. The CDR3 nucleotides read TGTGCCAGCAGCTTAATAGTTACTAAGGAATCTGGAAACACCATATATTTT. Drawing the rest from reference TRBV5-6 and TRBJ1-3, the complete variable domain is DAGVTQSPTHLIKTRGQQVTLRCSPKSGHDTVSWYQQALGQGPQFIFQYYEEEERQRGNFPDRFSGHQFPNYSSELNVNALLLGDSALYLCASSLIVTKESGNTIYFGEGSWLTVV.

This sequence joins TRBV6-1 and TRBJ1-2, with D tentatively TRBD1 (6 bases). The CDR3 contains 15 residues. Between the trimmed V and J ends, which lost 1 base and 4 bases, there was a span of 13 bases. Germline values: CDR1 MNHNS, CDR2 SASEGT. The CDR3 loop reads CASSEGSGVTYGYTF. For the CDR3, the DNA is TGTGCCAGCAGTGAAGGGTCAGGGGTCACCTATGGCTACACCTTC.

This clone appeared a single time. J is TRBJ1-1 and V is TRBV5-4; D gene ambiguous. The CDR3 has 13 amino acids. The germline gives CDR1 SGHNT, CDR2 YYREEE (reference sequence). V gave up 3 bases and J gave up 0 bases, with 6 bases separating them. Here the CDR3 DNA reads TGTGCCAGCAGCTCCCAAATGAACACTGAAGCTTTCTTT. Protein: CASSSQMNTEAFF.

This chain connects TRBV2 to TRBJ2-7, with 8 positions matching TRBD1. CDR1 and CDR2 (germline): SNHLY, FYNNEI. The CDR3 has 15 amino acids. V lost 4 bases, J lost 6 bases, and 11 bases stayed unmatched. CDR3 sequence reads: CASSGTGSGVAEQYF. The CDR3 coding sequence is TGTGCCAGCAGTGGGACAGGGTCAGGTGTGGCCGAGCAGTACTTC.

The rearrangement uses TRBV4-2 and TRBJ2-5; a weak D match, TRBD1 (6 bases). Germline-derived CDR1 and CDR2 are LGHNA and YNFKEQ. Trimming took off 1 base at V and 5 bases at J, with 17 bases between the two ends. This CDR3 is 16 amino acids long. CDR3 nucleotide sequence: TGTGCCAGCAGCCAAGGGGGAGTGGGGGCCGGGGAGACCCAGTACTTC. This encodes CASSQGGVGAGETQYF.

The rearrangement links TRBV29-1 to TRBJ2-7; tentatively, D is TRBD2 (6 bases). The CDR3 extends over 13 amino acids. From germline, CDR1 is SQVTM and CDR2 ANQGSEA. V was clipped by 4 bases and J by 6 bases, with 16 bases between them. CDR3 nucleotide sequence: TGCAGCGTTGCGGGACTGCCGGGGTTCGAGCAGTACTTC. Protein product: CSVAGLPGFEQYF.

Concerning this clone itself: Other DNA sequences in this specimen translate into the identical CDR3. The rearrangement links TRBV28 to TRBJ2-7; 9 nucleotides line up with TRBD2. Germline V gene lookup returns CDR1 MDHEN and CDR2 SYDVKM. V was pared by 5 bases and J by 2 bases, with 7 bases of the junction left unmatched. The CDR3 spans 15 residues. The CDR3 DNA reads TGTGCCAGCAGTCCCCTAGCGGGGACAACCTACGAGCAGTACTTC. This sequence encodes CASSPLAGTTYEQYF.

The chain combines TRBV15 with TRBJ2-4; tentative D call: TRBD1 (6 bases). Per the germline V gene, CDR1 is LNHNV and CDR2 is YYDKDF (reference sequence). The CDR3 is made up of 17 amino acids. Trimming cost V 1 base and J 1 base, with 14 bases left between them. CDR3 in amino acids: CATSRGGGDRAKNIQYF. CDR3 DNA sequence: TGTGCCACCAGCAGAGGTGGGGGCGATCGGGCCAAAAACATTCAGTACTTC.

This clone has only one observation. The chain is built from TRBV6-1 and TRBJ2-3, with TRBD1 identical over 12 bases. The CDR3 is made up of 21 amino acids. CDR1 is MNHNS and CDR2 is SASEGT in the germline V gene. Germline trimming cut 2 bases from V and 2 bases from J; bases unmatched to any gene: 17. This chain's CDR3 is CASSETWMGTGGLMPTDTQYF. In DNA, the CDR3 is TGTGCCAGCAGTGAAACTTGGATGGGGACAGGGGGCTTGATGCCCACAGATACGCAGTATTTT.

The rearrangement links TRBV5-8 to TRBJ1-2, with D perhaps TRBD1 (6 bases). Deletions cut 5 bases from V and 8 bases from J, with 22 bases between. The CDR3 covers 15 residues. Germline CDR1 SGHTS, CDR2 YDEGEE. This CDR3 is CASSRTGTPTGGYTF. The CDR3 coding sequence is TGTGCCAGCAGTCGAACAGGGACCCCTACGGGCGGCTACACCTTC.

The chain couples TRBV19 to TRBJ1-1; TRBD1 matches 10 bases. The junction had 8 bases not matched to a gene; V was cut back by 5 bases and J by 2 bases. This CDR3 has 16 amino acids. From germline, CDR1 is LNHDA and CDR2 SQIVND (reference sequence). In nucleotides, the CDR3 is TGTGCCAGTAGTGTCCAGGGGACAGGGGCAAACACTGAAGCTTTCTTT. It translates to CASSVQGTGANTEAFF.

Only a few counts were recorded for this clone. V usage is TRBV27 and J usage is TRBJ1-5; 8 bases fit TRBD1. Germline V gene lookup returns CDR1 MNHEY and CDR2 SMNVEV (reference sequence). V lost 9 bases, J lost 4 bases, and 5 bases stayed unmatched. This CDR3 region has 13 residues. The CDR3 DNA follows: TGTGCCAGTAGGACAGGGCCTAATCAGCCCCAGCATTTT. This codes for CASRTGPNQPQHF.

The chain uses TRBV5-4 and TRBJ1-2; D not certain. V was shortened by 4 bases and J by 7 bases, with 17 bases between the two germline ends. The germline V gene encodes CDR1 SGHNT and CDR2 YYREEE (reference sequence). CDR3 size: 14 residues. The CDR3 nucleotides read TGTGCCAGCAGCGCTATGGCAGGAGGTTTTGGCTACACCTTC. This sequence encodes CASSAMAGGFGYTF.

This clone was seen more than once but under ten times. The rearrangement links TRBV4-2 to TRBJ1-4; 9 nucleotides agree with TRBD1. This CDR3 spans 15 amino acids. Looked up from germline, CDR1 is LGHNA and CDR2 is YNFKEQ. After removal of 7 bases from V and 8 bases from J, the junction contained 11 bases not matched to a gene. The CDR3 here is CASTPGQGLREKLFF. The CDR3 coding sequence is TGTGCCAGCACACCGGGACAGGGCCTGAGGGAAAAACTGTTTTTT.

The V and J genes are TRBV27 and TRBJ1-5; a weak D match, TRBD1 (6 bases). CDR1 MNHEY and CDR2 SMNVEV come from the germline V gene (reference sequence). The CDR3 consists of 16 residues. V lost 6 bases and J 0 bases, leaving 15 bases between the germline ends. CDR3 nucleotide sequence: TGTGCCAGCAGAGCCACGGGGACATATAGCAATCAGCCCCAGCATTTT. Its translation: CASRATGTYSNQPQHF.

CDR3 in amino acids: CAWSVGSGNTEAFF. CDR3 nucleotide sequence: TGTGCCTGGAGTGTCGGGTCCGGGAACACTGAAGCTTTCTTT. V gene TRBV30 combines with J gene TRBJ1-1; no definite D call. CDR1 and CDR2 from the germline V gene are GTSNPN and SVGIG (reference sequence). The V end was cut by 0 bases, the J end by 1 base, with 9 bases between. CDR3 length: 14 residues.

The table lists this clone with a count of one. This chain joins TRBV12-3 or TRBV12-4 and TRBJ1-2; unclear D gene. The length of the CDR3 is 13 residues. Between the trimmed V and J ends, which lost 3 bases and 6 bases, there was a span of 11 bases. CDR3 bases: TGTGCCAGCAGTTTTGAGGGTATTAATGGCTACACCTTC. As protein: CASSFEGINGYTF.

J is TRBJ1-2 and V is TRBV19; TRBD1 matches 8 bases. From germline, CDR1 is LNHDA and CDR2 SQIVND (reference sequence). The CDR3 extends over 14 amino acids. With V trimmed by 2 bases and J by 5 bases, 4 bases remained unmatched. The CDR3 sequence is CASSIPGGGYGYTF. CDR3 nucleotide sequence: TGTGCCAGTAGTATACCAGGGGGCGGTTATGGCTACACCTTC.

This chain links TRBV7-2 with TRBJ2-3; no firm D call. The CDR3 length is 14 residues. Germline assignment: CDR1 SGHTA and CDR2 FQGNSA. V was cut by 3 bases and J by 0 bases, with 7 bases left in between. Here the CDR3 DNA reads TGTGCCAGCAGCTTCCGAGTCAGCACAGATACGCAGTATTTT. It specifies CASSFRVSTDTQYF.

The rearrangement links TRBV27 to TRBJ2-2; perhaps TRBD2 as D (5 bases). CDR3 length: 14 amino acids. The germline gives CDR1 MNHEY, CDR2 SMNVEV (reference sequence). The V and J ends lost 3 bases and 4 bases respectively, with 9 bases between them. CDR3 loop: CASSLRRATGELFF. CDR3 sequence (DNA): TGTGCCAGCAGTTTGAGGCGGGCCACCGGGGAGCTGTTTTTT.

The rearrangement joins TRBV5-4 to TRBJ2-1; D possibly corresponds to TRBD2 (6 bases). This CDR3 contains 17 residues. Germline CDR1 reads SGHNT; CDR2 reads YYREEE (reference sequence). V was cut by 0 bases and J by 7 bases, with 20 bases left in between. The CDR3 nucleotides are TGTGCCAGCAGCTTGGGGCTAGCGATGATGGTAAAAAATGAGCAGTTCTTC. Protein: CASSLGLAMMVKNEQFF.

This rearrangement joins TRBV30 to TRBJ1-3, with TRBD1 as a possible D gene (5 bases). CDR1 and CDR2 (germline): GTSNPN, SVGIG (reference sequence). This CDR3 is 16 amino acids long. V was cut by 1 base and J by 0 bases, with 13 bases left in between. The CDR3 bases are TGTGCCTGGAGTGGAGGCAGGGTGTCCTCTGGAAACACCATATATTTT. It specifies CAWSGGRVSSGNTIYF.

V usage is TRBV9 and J usage is TRBJ2-1; 9 bases are shared with TRBD2. CDR1 is SGDLS, CDR2 YYNGEE, per germline. With V trimmed by 4 bases and J by 10 bases, 15 bases remained unmatched. The CDR3 length is 16 residues. CDR3 sequence reads: CASSPYSGTSRNEQFF. DNA for the CDR3: TGTGCCAGCAGCCCATATTCCGGGACTAGCAGAAACGAGCAGTTCTTC.

V usage is TRBV28 and J usage is TRBJ1-6; 8 bases agree with TRBD1. CDR3 length: 14 amino acids. CDR1 and CDR2 from the germline V gene are MDHEN and SYDVKM. V lost 7 bases to trimming and J lost 7 bases; unmatched junction nucleotides: 6. The CDR3: CASTRGLGNSPLHF. The DNA for the CDR3 is TGTGCCAGCACCAGGGGGCTAGGGAATTCACCCCTCCACTTT.